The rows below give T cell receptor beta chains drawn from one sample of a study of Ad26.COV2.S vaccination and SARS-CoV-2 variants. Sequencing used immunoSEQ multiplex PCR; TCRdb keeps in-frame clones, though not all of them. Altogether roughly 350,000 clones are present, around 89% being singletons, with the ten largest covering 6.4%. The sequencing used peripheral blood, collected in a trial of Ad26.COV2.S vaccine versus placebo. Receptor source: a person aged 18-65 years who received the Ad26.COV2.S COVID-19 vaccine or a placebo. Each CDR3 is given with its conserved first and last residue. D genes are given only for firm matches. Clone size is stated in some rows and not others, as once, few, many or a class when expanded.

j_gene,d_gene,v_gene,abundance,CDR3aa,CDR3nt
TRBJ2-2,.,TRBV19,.,CASSIPAGLTGELFF,TGTGCCAGTAGTATACCTGCGGGCCTCACCGGGGAGCTGTTTTTT
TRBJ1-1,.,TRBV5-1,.,CASSLGTGGFGAFF,TGCGCCAGCAGCTTAGGAACAGGCGGATTTGGGGCTTTCTTT
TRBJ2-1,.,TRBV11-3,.,CASSLYSRRENEQFF,TGTGCCAGCAGCTTATATTCCCGGAGGGAGAATGAGCAGTTCTTC
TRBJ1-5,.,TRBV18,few,CASSPVGRNQPQHF,TGTGCCAGCTCACCAGTAGGCAGGAATCAGCCCCAGCATTTT
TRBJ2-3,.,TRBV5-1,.,CASSRIQGGSDTQYF,TGCGCCAGCAGCCGGATACAGGGAGGGTCAGATACGCAGTATTTT
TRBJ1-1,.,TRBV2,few,CASSEAGNPTSEAFF,TGTGCCAGCAGTGAAGCGGGAAACCCCACTTCTGAAGCTTTCTTT
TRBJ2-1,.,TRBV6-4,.,CASSDSTVGYNEQFF,TGTGCCAGCAGTGACTCGACGGTTGGGTACAATGAGCAGTTCTTC
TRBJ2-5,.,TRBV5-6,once,CASSPVSAETQYF,TGTGCCAGCAGCCCAGTATCGGCAGAGACCCAGTACTTC
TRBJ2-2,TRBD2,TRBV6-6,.,CASSLRAGTSRTGELFF,TGTGCCAGCAGTCTTAGGGCCGGGACTAGCAGAACCGGGGAGCTGTTTTTT
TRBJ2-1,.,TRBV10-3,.,CAISKQDGAEQFF,TGTGCCATCAGTAAACAGGATGGGGCGGAGCAGTTCTTC
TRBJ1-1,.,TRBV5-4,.,CASSLRNREAEAFF,TGTGCCAGCAGCTTACGAAACAGGGAGGCTGAAGCTTTCTTT
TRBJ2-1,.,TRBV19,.,CASETGGSSYNEQFF,TGTGCCAGTGAGACAGGAGGGAGCTCCTACAATGAGCAGTTCTTC
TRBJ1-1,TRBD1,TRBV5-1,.,CASSLEAGGVNTEAFF,TGCGCCAGCAGCTTGGAGGCAGGGGGAGTGAACACTGAAGCTTTCTTT
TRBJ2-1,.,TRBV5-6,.,CASSLRGPHYNEQFF,TGTGCCAGCAGCTTGCGGGGGCCACATTACAATGAGCAGTTCTTC
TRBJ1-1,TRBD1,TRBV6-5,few,CASSFQGAETEAFF,TGTGCCAGCAGTTTTCAGGGGGCTGAGACTGAAGCTTTCTTT
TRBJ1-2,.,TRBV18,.,CASSPTTENYGYTF,TGTGCCAGCTCACCGACGACAGAGAACTATGGCTACACCTTC